The 31 T cell receptor beta chains reported below all come from one sample, sequenced in a study of cytomegalovirus exposure and HLA in healthy donors (dated by TCRdb to 2017 to 2019). Preparation of the library involved the immunoSEQ multiplex PCR assay. A mixture of 60 forward primers for TCR Vbeta segments and 13 reverse primers for TCR Jbeta segments was used in the multiplex PCR. The immuneACCESS repertoire file appears here via TCRdb, limited to in-frame rearrangements. These files lack a portion of the clones; in checked studies, under half of the deficit traces to unresolved V genes, and the cause of the others is not known. Recorded for this sample are some 100,000 clones; 79% of them occurred a single time. Approximately 3.4% of the sample lies in the top ten. Sequencing input: PBMCs. The receptors were sampled from a male donor in good health and CMV-seropositive.

The rearrangement links TRBV9 to TRBJ2-2; 11 bases line up with TRBD2. This CDR3 region has 18 residues. Germline loops: CDR1 SGDLS, CDR2 YYNGEE. With 0 bases clipped from V and 2 bases from J, the junction kept 6 bases outside the gene matches. The CDR3 here is CASSVAPSGGFNTGELFF. CDR3 in DNA: TGTGCCAGCAGCGTAGCCCCTAGCGGGGGGTTTAACACCGGGGAGCTGTTTTTT. The full variable domain, with the rest looked up from reference TRBV9 and TRBJ2-2, is DSGVTQTPKHLITATGQRVTLRCSPRSGDLSVYWYQQSLDQGLQFLIQYYNGEERAKGNILERFSAQQFPDLHSELNLSSLELGDSALYFCASSVAPSGGFNTGELFFGEGSRLTVL.

This chain joins TRBV6-5 and TRBJ2-5, with D perhaps matching TRBD1 (5 bases). The CDR3 sequence is 13 residues long. CDR1 MNHEY and CDR2 SVGAGI come from the germline V gene. V was pared by 6 bases and J by 2 bases, with 10 bases between. The CDR3 region has the DNA TGTGCCAGCAGGATCCAGGGACAAGAGACCCAGTACTTC. Protein product: CASRIQGQETQYF.

This clone was picked up a small number of times. The chain recombines TRBV19 with TRBJ1-4; 8 bases align to TRBD1. The trim removed 8 bases at V and 7 bases at J, leaving 21 bases unmatched. Germline V gene data show CDR1 as LNHDA and CDR2 as SQIVND (reference sequence). The CDR3 loop spans 18 amino acids. DNA of the CDR3: TGTGCCAGTTCCCTAAGCCAGGGGGCGAGGGATTCTCTTGAAAAACTGTTTTTT. This sequence encodes CASSLSQGARDSLEKLFF.

The V call is TRBV2, the J call TRBJ1-6; D remains unclear. Germline CDR1 and CDR2: SNHLY and FYNNEI. The V and J ends lost 5 bases and 7 bases respectively, with 9 bases between them. There are 13 residues in the CDR3. The CDR3 DNA sequence: TGTGCCAGCAGTCTTAATTTAAATTCACCCCTCCACTTT. Residues: CASSLNLNSPLHF.

The rearrangement uses TRBV6-6 and TRBJ1-1; D is uncertain. Germline V CDR1 and CDR2: MNHNY, SVGAGI (reference sequence). Trimming stripped 2 bases from V and 1 base from J, with 5 bases between. This CDR3 has 13 residues. CDR3 DNA sequence: TGTGCCAGCAGTTACCCTAAGAACACTGAAGCTTTCTTT. It is translated as CASSYPKNTEAFF.

The chain carries TRBV7-2 and TRBJ1-4, with 8 positions matching TRBD1. The V and J ends lost 2 bases and 8 bases, in that order; junction bases with no gene match: 13. The V gene's germline CDR1 is SGHTA and CDR2 FQGNSA. The CDR3 runs 17 residues. CDR3 amino acids: CASSLLGAGTGNEKLFF. The CDR3 DNA sequence: TGTGCCAGCAGCTTATTAGGTGCGGGGACAGGCAACGAAAAACTGTTTTTT.

The chain employs TRBV7-6 and TRBJ2-2; D possibly corresponds to TRBD2 (6 bases). The CDR3 length is 16 residues. CDR1 SGHVS and CDR2 FNYEAQ come from the germline V gene. The V and J ends lost 2 bases and 6 bases respectively, with 16 bases between them. This CDR3 is CASSLTVLAGSGELFF. The CDR3 coding sequence is TGTGCCAGCAGCTTAACCGTACTAGCTGGGTCCGGGGAGCTGTTTTTT.

The chain couples TRBV5-6 to TRBJ2-5; weak D call: TRBD1 (6 bases). CDR3 length equals 12 residues. The germline V gene encodes CDR1 SGHDT and CDR2 YYEEEE. The V gene lost 3 bases and the J gene lost 5 bases, with 8 bases spanning the gap. The CDR3 nucleotides are TGTGCCAGCAGCTCCGACAGGGAGACCCAGTACTTC. It specifies CASSSDRETQYF.

This sequence joins TRBV30 and TRBJ2-1, with TRBD2 identical over 8 bases. Trimming cost V 2 bases and J 7 bases; bases outside gene matches: 7. Germline values: CDR1 GTSNPN, CDR2 SVGIG (reference sequence). The CDR3 has 14 amino acids. CDR3 DNA: TGTGCCTGGAGTTCAGACGGGGGGGGTAATGAGCAGTTCTTC. As protein: CAWSSDGGGNEQFF.

This clone was detected a few times. The J gene is TRBJ1-5, the V gene TRBV5-6; TRBD1 matches at 8 bases. The CDR3 covers 15 residues. Germline values: CDR1 SGHDT, CDR2 YYEEEE. V shed 1 base and J 7 bases; nucleotides not matched to a gene: 7. Here the CDR3 DNA reads TGTGCCAGCAGCTTGTATCAGGGGGCTGGACAGCCCCAGCATTTT. It yields the protein CASSLYQGAGQPQHF.

The chain links TRBV29-1 to TRBJ1-2; weak D call: TRBD1 (5 bases). In germline, CDR1 is SQVTM, CDR2 ANQGSEA. The CDR3 loop spans 13 amino acids. V gave up 6 bases and J gave up 2 bases, with 13 bases separating them. CDR3 in amino acids: CSVQGRGNYGYTF. DNA for the CDR3: TGCAGCGTGCAAGGAAGGGGCAACTATGGCTACACCTTC.

The rearrangement uses TRBV7-9 and TRBJ1-6; D gene uncertain. This CDR3 spans 13 amino acids. Germline V lookup: CDR1 SEHNR, CDR2 FQNEAQ (reference sequence). V lost 5 bases and J 7 bases, leaving 9 bases between the germline ends. CDR3 nucleotides: TGTGCCAGCAGCCCCGTCGGGAATTCACCCCTCCACTTT. It yields the protein CASSPVGNSPLHF. The full variable domain, rest sourced from reference TRBV7-9 and TRBJ1-6, is DTGVSQNPRHKITKRGQNVTFRCDPISEHNRLYWYRQTLGQGPEFLTYFQNEAQLEKSRLLSDRFSAERPKGSFSTLEIQRTEQGDSAMYLCASSPVGNSPLHFGNGTRLTVT.

V and J are TRBV4-1 and TRBJ1-4, with D perhaps TRBD1 (6 bases). The CDR3 is 16 amino acids. The germline CDR1 and CDR2 sequences are MGHRA and YSYEKL. Trimming cost V 4 bases and J 1 base, with 13 bases left between them. This CDR3 is CASSPPLQGTNEKLFF. In nucleotides, the CDR3 is TGCGCCAGCAGCCCACCACTACAGGGAACTAATGAAAAACTGTTTTTT.

This clone was recorded a few times. The V gene is TRBV9, the J gene TRBJ1-1; a weak D match, TRBD1 (5 bases). CDR3 length: 12 residues. The V and J ends lost 3 bases and 6 bases respectively, with 9 bases between them. Germline values: CDR1 SGDLS, CDR2 YYNGEE. The CDR3 sequence: CASSGQIPEAFF. The DNA for the CDR3 is TGTGCCAGCAGCGGACAGATCCCTGAAGCTTTCTTT.

This sequence joins TRBV5-1 and TRBJ2-6, with D perhaps TRBD1 (5 bases). There are 17 residues in the CDR3. Per the germline V gene, CDR1 is SGHRS and CDR2 is YFSETQ. Trimming left V 2 bases short and J 0 bases short, with 12 bases between. The CDR3, as DNA: TGCGCCAGCAGCTTTGGGGCAGCGTTCTCTGGGGCCAACGTCCTGACTTTC. This translates into CASSFGAAFSGANVLTF.

V and J are TRBV2 and TRBJ2-3; TRBD2 matches at 7 bases. Trimming cost V 5 bases and J 9 bases; bases outside gene matches: 14. The CDR3 is 15 amino acids. CDR1 and CDR2 from the germline V gene are SNHLY and FYNNEI. The CDR3 DNA reads as TGTGCCAGCAGTTGGACTAGACCCGCTATTGAGACGCAGTATTTT. Residues: CASSWTRPAIETQYF. The full variable domain, its missing parts supplied by reference TRBV2 and TRBJ2-3, is EPEVTQTPSHQVTQMGQEVILRCVPISNHLYFYWYRQILGQKVEFLVSFYNNEISEKSEIFDDQFSVERPDGSNFTLKIRSTKLEDSAMYFCASSWTRPAIETQYFGPGTRLTVL.

To note about this clone: Relative to the germline gene, one junction end is altered; a read error may explain this. The same CDR3 also results from other DNA sequences found in this sample. The chain carries TRBV4-3 and TRBJ1-1; D remains unclear. Germline CDR1 LGHNA, CDR2 YSLEER. The CDR3 covers 13 residues. As DNA, the CDR3 is TGCGCTAGCAGCCCTCGGGGGAACACTGAAGCTTTCTTT. Translation: CASSPRGNTEAFF.

This chain joins TRBV14 and TRBJ1-1; D is undetermined. Germline V CDR1 and CDR2: SGHDN, FVKESK. The CDR3 contains 13 residues. The V end lost 3 bases, the J end lost 6 bases, and 11 bases lay between the germline ends. The CDR3 DNA is TGTGCCAGCAGCCACCGGTTGAGGGCTGAAGCTTTCTTT. Its protein product is CASSHRLRAEAFF.

The CDR3 DNA reads TGTGCCAGCAGCCAAGATGGGTGGGGACAGGGGGTCTATGGCTACACCTTC. It yields the protein CASSQDGWGQGVYGYTF. The chain joins TRBV4-2 to TRBJ1-2; 11 bases map to TRBD1. The CDR3 is made up of 17 amino acids. V was clipped by 0 bases and J by 4 bases; unmatched bases: 7. Germline CDR1 LGHNA, CDR2 YNFKEQ.

The chain uses TRBV28 and TRBJ1-4, with 9 bases matching TRBD1. In germline, CDR1 is MDHEN, CDR2 SYDVKM. Germline trimming cut 8 bases from V and 8 bases from J; bases unmatched to any gene: 15. The CDR3 has 16 amino acids. CDR3 bases: TGTGCCAGCCAGCCGGGACAGGGCATCCGTGGGGAAAAACTGTTTTTT. Translated, it gives CASQPGQGIRGEKLFF.

V and J are TRBV6-1 and TRBJ1-6; D perhaps matches TRBD1 (5 bases). V shed 1 base and J shed 1 base, with 14 bases lying between them. In germline, CDR1 is MNHNS, CDR2 SASEGT. The CDR3 is made up of 18 amino acids. CDR3 DNA sequence: TGTGCCAGCAGTGAAGGGGCAGGGCAGAGTTCCTATAATTCACCCCTCCACTTT. Translating gives CASSEGAGQSSYNSPLHF.

This clone was counted a few times. This chain uses TRBV4-3 with TRBJ1-4; unclear D gene. This CDR3 has 15 amino acids. Trimming left V 0 bases short and J 4 bases short, with 9 bases between. CDR1 is LGHNA and CDR2 is YSLEER in the germline V gene. In DNA form, the CDR3 reads TGCGCCAGCAGCCAAGATTCTGCGGTTAATGAAAAACTGTTTTTT. It encodes CASSQDSAVNEKLFF.

The chain is built from TRBV2 and TRBJ2-5, with a tentative D call TRBD2 (5 bases). The germline V gene has CDR1 SNHLY and CDR2 FYNNEI. Trimming left V 4 bases short and J 2 bases short, with 8 bases between. CDR3 size: 13 residues. The chain's CDR3 is CASSGGGQETQYF. The CDR3 DNA follows: TGTGCCAGCAGTGGTGGCGGGCAAGAGACCCAGTACTTC.

The chain uses TRBV13 and TRBJ2-3, with a weak D call TRBD1 (5 bases). Trimming removed 5 bases from V and 13 bases from J, with 13 bases in between. This CDR3 has 11 residues. The germline CDR1 and CDR2 sequences are PRHDT and FYEKMQ (reference sequence). This CDR3 is CASSNGQGEYF. The DNA of the CDR3 is TGTGCCAGCAGCAACGGACAAGGCGAGTATTTT.

The rearrangement uses TRBV5-1 and TRBJ1-1; 7 bases align to TRBD1. CDR1 is SGHRS, CDR2 YFSETQ, per germline. The CDR3 spans 15 residues. Trimming cost V 0 bases and J 1 base; bases outside gene matches: 3. For the CDR3, the DNA is TGCGCCAGCAGCTTGGCAGGGGGTTCGAACACTGAAGCTTTCTTT. Its protein product is CASSLAGGSNTEAFF.

In this sample, this clone turned up a few times. One end of the junction fails to match germline, which may point to a read error. The chain joins TRBV14 to TRBJ1-1; possibly TRBD1 for D (6 bases). CDR1 SGHDN and CDR2 FVKESK come from the germline V gene. This CDR3 contains 13 residues. The CDR3 DNA reads as TGCGCCCCTGAGGACAGAGTATACACTGAAGCTTTCTTT. Protein sequence: CAPEDRVYTEAFF.

V and J are TRBV11-2 and TRBJ1-2; weak D call: TRBD1 (6 bases). The CDR3 consists of 17 residues. V was pared by 2 bases and J by 2 bases, with 18 bases between. The germline CDR1 and CDR2 sequences are SGHAT and FQNNGV. CDR3 coding DNA: TGTGCCAGCAGCTTAATCATGAGTGCAGGGGCCAACTATGGCTACACCTTC. Protein product: CASSLIMSAGANYGYTF.

The CDR3 bases are TGTGCCAGCGCGACTTCCCAAGAGACCCAGTACTTC. Translating it yields CASATSQETQYF. This chain uses TRBV2 with TRBJ2-5; unclear D gene. Germline-derived CDR1 and CDR2 are SNHLY and FYNNEI. V lost 8 bases and J 1 base, leaving 8 bases between the germline ends. The CDR3 length is 12 residues.

V gene TRBV7-9 combines with J gene TRBJ2-7; 7 nucleotides match TRBD2. Unmatched junction bases numbered 10, after V lost 6 bases and J lost 2 bases. The CDR3 runs 15 residues. Germline CDR1 and CDR2: SEHNR and FQNEAQ (reference sequence). CDR3 nucleotide sequence: TGTGCCAGCAGATCCGATTGGCGGGGGACCTACGAGCAGTACTTC. Translating it yields CASRSDWRGTYEQYF.

This clone has just one count. This chain joins TRBV19 and TRBJ1-1; possibly TRBD1 for D (6 bases). The germline gives CDR1 LNHDA, CDR2 SQIVND (reference sequence). The CDR3 is made up of 15 amino acids. V shed 8 bases and J shed 2 bases, with 18 bases lying between them. The DNA of the CDR3 is TGTGCCAGTGCGAGGGGGGGTTCGGGAAACACTGAAGCTTTCTTT. Its protein is CASARGGSGNTEAFF.

The CDR3 protein is CASRTGENTDTQYF. The CDR3 DNA reads as TGCGCCAGCAGGACAGGGGAGAACACAGATACGCAGTATTTT. The V gene is TRBV4-1, the J gene TRBJ2-3, with TRBD1 matching 8 bases. The CDR3 has 14 residues. Germline V lookup: CDR1 MGHRA, CDR2 YSYEKL. Unmatched junction bases numbered 4, after V lost 6 bases and J lost 2 bases.